This paragraph reports one T cell receptor (beta chain). The data stem from a study of blood T cell repertoires in COVID-19. Background on the study: COVID-19 samples, acute and convalescent, were from the United States, Italy and Spain. From T cells, B-cell-depleted T cells, or PBMCs came the material, which was cDNA or gDNA.

Original processing methods: Amplification with reference gene primers provided the estimates of nucleated cell counts. Produced via immunoSEQ multiplex PCR; TCRdb's table is partial and in-frame only. The V and J calls and clone size come from that table; D and trimming were worked out from the DNA. The sample has 36,000 or so clones, approximately 86% seen once. Trimming took 2 bases from V and 6 from J, leaving 22 bases between them. This CDR3 has 17 amino acids. Germline CDR1 is MGHRA and CDR2 is YSYEKL. The chain combines TRBV4-1 with TRBJ1-1, with D possibly TRBD1 on 5 matching bases. Sequencing input: peripheral blood. This clonotype originated in a woman in her 70s with active COVID-19. DNA of the CDR3: TGCGCCAGCAGCCAAAGCCCCCCACAGGCGTCGGGTCCTGAAGCTTTCTTT. Amino acids: CASSQSPPQASGPEAFF.